A selection of T cell receptor beta chains follows, all from one sample in a study of blood T cells in healthy people across ages. TCRdb redid the calling of the 5' RACE reads with MiXCR, one entry per CDR3 protein. The sample holds approximately 360,000 distinct CDR3 sequences, about 55% seen once. Sequences were obtained from blood. These receptors all stem from a man aged 60 to 75 in good health. Each CDR3 is given with its conserved first and last residue. A D gene is named only where the DNA matches it firmly. Only some rows state a clone size, as once, few, many or a class for expanded clones.

cdr3_aa | cdr3_nt | v_call | cdr3_length | clone_size | j_call | d_call
CASSFLPEEQYF | TGTGCCAGCAGTTTCCTACCGGAGGAGCAGTACTTC | TRBV6-6 | 12 | few | TRBJ2-7 | NA
CSVEDVGQGVAKNIQYF | TGCAGCGTTGAAGACGTCGGACAGGGGGTAGCCAAAAACATTCAGTACTTC | TRBV29-1 | 17 | NA | TRBJ2-4 | TRBD1
CSGQREGVGEQFF | TGCAGTGGTCAGCGGGAGGGCGTAGGTGAGCAGTTCTTC | TRBV20-1 | 13 | NA | TRBJ2-1 | TRBD2
CSARTSGRLETQYF | TGCAGTGCCAGGACTAGCGGGAGATTGGAGACCCAGTACTTC | TRBV20-1 | 14 | many | TRBJ2-5 | TRBD2
CASVLAGTRETQYF | TGTGCCAGCGTACTAGCGGGAACTCGGGAGACCCAGTACTTC | TRBV21-1 | 14 | NA | TRBJ2-5 | NA
CASSPRGDHEQYF | TGTGCCAGCAGCCCCAGGGGGGACCACGAGCAGTACTTC | TRBV28 | 13 | NA | TRBJ2-7 | NA
CASSPGTGGAIYEQYF | TGTGCCAGCTCACCCGGGACAGGGGGCGCGATTTACGAGCAGTACTTC | TRBV18 | 16 | NA | TRBJ2-7 | TRBD1
CSGGGTSSYNEQYF | TGCAGCGGGGGGGGGACGAGCTCCTACAATGAGCAGTACTTC | TRBV29-1 | 14 | NA | TRBJ2-7 | TRBD2
CAIGTSGGQETQYF | TGTGCCATCGGAACTAGCGGGGGACAAGAGACCCAGTACTTC | TRBV10-3 | 14 | few | TRBJ2-5 | TRBD2
CSVGALSEQYF | TGCAGCGTTGGGGCTCTCTCCGAGCAGTACTTC | TRBV29-1 | 11 | NA | TRBJ2-7 | NA
CSANNRGRISYDTQYF | TGCAGTGCAAATAACAGGGGGCGTATCTCTTATGATACGCAGTATTTT | TRBV20-1 | 16 | NA | TRBJ2-3 | TRBD1
CASSSQGAGYEQYF | TGCGCCAGCAGCTCACAGGGGGCTGGCTACGAGCAGTACTTC | TRBV5-1 | 14 | NA | TRBJ2-7 | TRBD1
CASSTPGQKLRETQYF | TGTGCCAGCAGTACCCCAGGACAGAAATTGCGGGAGACCCAGTACTTC | TRBV12-3/TRBV12-4 | 16 | few | TRBJ2-5 | NA
CASSYDRTLRYF | TGTGCCAGCAGTTACGACAGGACCCTGCGGTACTTC | TRBV6-2/TRBV6-3 | 12 | NA | TRBJ2-5 | NA
CSAQTSGSFYEQYF | TGCAGTGCCCAGACTAGCGGGAGTTTCTACGAGCAGTACTTC | TRBV20-1 | 14 | NA | TRBJ2-7 | TRBD2
CASSDRTETYEQYF | TGTGCCAGCAGCGATAGGACGGAAACCTACGAGCAGTACTTC | TRBV3-1 | 14 | NA | TRBJ2-7 | NA
CSVGESGAGASVLTF | TGCAGCGTTGGGGAATCAGGGGCTGGGGCCAGCGTCCTGACTTTC | TRBV29-1 | 15 | NA | TRBJ2-6 | NA
CASSSPQTGTTGYTF | TGCGCCAGCAGTTCCCCCCAGACGGGCACCACTGGCTACACCTTC | TRBV5-1 | 15 | few | TRBJ1-2 | NA
CASSASRGQETQYF | TGTGCCAGCAGTGCTTCTAGGGGCCAAGAGACCCAGTACTTC | TRBV2 | 14 | NA | TRBJ2-5 | NA
CASPRAGFNYYGYTF | TGTGCCAGCCCCCGGGCAGGGTTTAACTACTATGGCTACACCTTC | TRBV6-5 | 15 | NA | TRBJ1-2 | NA
CASSDTTGFANVLTF | TGTGCCAGCAGTGATACGACAGGGTTCGCCAACGTCCTGACTTTC | TRBV25-1 | 15 | NA | TRBJ2-6 | TRBD1
CASTPVLSNRFSEQFF | TGTGCCAGCACCCCCGTACTATCCAACAGGTTCAGTGAGCAGTTCTTC | TRBV12-3/TRBV12-4 | 16 | NA | TRBJ2-1 | NA
CASSSPGGLSTDTQYF | TGTGCCAGCAGTTCCCCGGGGGGCCTTAGCACAGATACGCAGTATTTT | TRBV6-6 | 16 | NA | TRBJ2-3 | NA
CASSRPGALNTEAFF | TGTGCCAGCAGCCGCCCCGGGGCCCTTAACACTGAAGCTTTCTTT | TRBV3-1 | 15 | NA | TRBJ1-1 | NA
CASSPKGRQETQYF | TGTGCCAGCAGCCCTAAGGGGAGGCAAGAGACCCAGTACTTC | TRBV5-6 | 14 | once | TRBJ2-5 | NA
CSASPTGAYGYTF | TGCAGTGCTAGCCCGACAGGGGCGTATGGCTACACCTTC | TRBV20-1 | 13 | NA | TRBJ1-2 | TRBD1
CASSPSGRGNEQFF | TGTGCCAGCAGCCCTAGCGGCCGCGGGAATGAGCAGTTCTTC | TRBV3-1 | 14 | NA | TRBJ2-1 | TRBD2
CSARDEGGESIGFANYGYTF | TGCAGTGCTAGAGATGAGGGCGGGGAGTCGATCGGATTTGCTAACTATGGCTACACCTTC | TRBV20-1 | 20 | NA | TRBJ1-2 | NA
CASSLGGGRSGANVLTF | TGTGCCAGCAGCTTAGGAGGGGGCAGGTCTGGGGCCAACGTCCTGACTTTC | TRBV7-2 | 17 | NA | TRBJ2-6 | TRBD1
CASNPTGRNEQYF | TGTGCCAGCAACCCGACAGGGAGGAACGAGCAGTACTTC | TRBV27 | 13 | NA | TRBJ2-7 | NA
CASSQSGYNEQFF | TGTGCCAGCAGTCAGAGTGGCTACAATGAGCAGTTCTTC | TRBV12-3/TRBV12-4 | 13 | few | TRBJ2-1 | NA
CASSNWTGPLGKLFF | TGTGCCAGCAGTAACTGGACAGGGCCGCTGGGAAAACTGTTTTTT | TRBV12-3/TRBV12-4 | 15 | NA | TRBJ1-4 | TRBD1
CSARGGGNSYEQYF | TGCAGTGCTAGAGGCGGCGGGAACTCCTACGAGCAGTACTTC | TRBV20-1 | 14 | many | TRBJ2-7 | NA
CSVAITNTEAFF | TGCAGCGTCGCTATTACAAACACTGAAGCTTTCTTT | TRBV29-1 | 12 | once | TRBJ1-1 | NA
CASSLGSYTGELFF | TGTGCCAGCAGCTTAGGATCGTACACCGGGGAGCTGTTTTTT | TRBV11-3 | 14 | NA | TRBJ2-2 | NA
CASSPGPDRPGSYGYTF | TGTGCCAGCAGCCCTGGACCAGACAGGCCAGGGAGTTATGGCTACACCTTC | TRBV5-5 | 17 | NA | TRBJ1-2 | NA
CASSLGFTDTQYF | TGCGCCAGCAGCTTGGGCTTCACAGATACGCAGTATTTT | TRBV5-1 | 13 | many | TRBJ2-3 | NA
CASSLPTRGGGTEAFF | TGTGCCAGCAGCTTACCAACGCGGGGGGGTGGCACTGAAGCTTTCTTT | TRBV7-9 | 16 | NA | TRBJ1-1 | NA
CASSPGSLGESDTQYF | TGCGCCAGCAGCCCCGGGTCTCTAGGGGAATCAGATACGCAGTATTTT | TRBV4-3 | 16 | NA | TRBJ2-3 | NA
CASSYASSSGRGNKQFF | TGTGCCAGCAGTTACGCGTCATCCTCGGGACGGGGGAATAAGCAGTTCTTC | TRBV6-2/TRBV6-3 | 17 | once | TRBJ2-1 | NA
CAISAGGYEQYF | TGTGCCATCAGTGCAGGGGGTTACGAGCAGTACTTC | TRBV10-3 | 12 | few | TRBJ2-7 | TRBD1
CASSYSSSEGQTSSYEQYF | TGTGCCAGCAGTTACTCGAGTAGTGAGGGACAAACAAGCTCCTACGAGCAGTACTTC | TRBV6-5 | 19 | few | TRBJ2-7 | NA